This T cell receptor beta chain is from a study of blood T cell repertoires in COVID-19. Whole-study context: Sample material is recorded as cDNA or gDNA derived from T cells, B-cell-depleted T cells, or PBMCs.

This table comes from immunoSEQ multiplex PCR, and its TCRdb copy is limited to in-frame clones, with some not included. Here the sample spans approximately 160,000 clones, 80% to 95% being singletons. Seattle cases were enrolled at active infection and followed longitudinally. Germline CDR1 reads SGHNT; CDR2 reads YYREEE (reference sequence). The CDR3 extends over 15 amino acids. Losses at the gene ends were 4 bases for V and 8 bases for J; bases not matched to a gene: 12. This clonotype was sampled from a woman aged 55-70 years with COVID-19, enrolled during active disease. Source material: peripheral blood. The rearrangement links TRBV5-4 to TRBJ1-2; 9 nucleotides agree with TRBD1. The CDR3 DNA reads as TGTGCCAGCAGCCAAGGTACACAGGGGGCGCGCGGCTACACCTTC. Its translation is CASSQGTQGARGYTF.